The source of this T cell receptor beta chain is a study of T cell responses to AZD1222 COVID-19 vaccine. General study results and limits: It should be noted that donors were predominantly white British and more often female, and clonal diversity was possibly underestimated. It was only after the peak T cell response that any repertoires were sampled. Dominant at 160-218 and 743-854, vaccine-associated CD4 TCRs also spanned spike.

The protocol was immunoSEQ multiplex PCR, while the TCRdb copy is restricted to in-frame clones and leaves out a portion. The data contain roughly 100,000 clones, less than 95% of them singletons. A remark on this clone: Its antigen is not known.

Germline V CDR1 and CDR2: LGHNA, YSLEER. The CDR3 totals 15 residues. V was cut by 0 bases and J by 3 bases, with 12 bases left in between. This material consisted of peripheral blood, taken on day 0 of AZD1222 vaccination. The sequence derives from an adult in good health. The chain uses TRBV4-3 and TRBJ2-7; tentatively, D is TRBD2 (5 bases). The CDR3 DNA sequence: TGCGCCAGCAGCCAAGATCGGGGATTAGGCTACGAGCAGTACTTC. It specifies CASSQDRGLGYEQYF.